The clone carrying this T cell receptor (beta chain) has more than one count but fewer than ten. Its antigen is currently unknown. These data come from a study of beta chain features in type 1 diabetes. Study-wide context: Patient and healthy donor groups were alike in age, gender and cell yields.

Study-wide results and caveats: HLA effects on TCRB rearrangement stayed unresolved here.

The isolated RNA, all of it, was reverse transcribed, so expressed TCRB transcripts were what got sequenced. Produced via immunoSEQ multiplex PCR; TCRdb's table is partial and in-frame only. The table lists approximately 250,000 clones, more than 9% of them singletons. Germline lookup yields CDR1 MGHRA and CDR2 YSYEKL. The V and J ends lost 4 bases and 2 bases, in that order; junction bases with no gene match: 10. This CDR3 has 17 amino acids. Sequenced: naive CD4+ T cells from blood. The chain has TRBV4-1 and TRBJ2-3; 9 bases fit TRBD2. The receptor's source is a woman in her late teens or twenties in good health. DNA of the CDR3: TGCGCCAGCAGCCTCCAACCAGCGGGGGGCGACACAGATACGCAGTATTTT. This codes for CASSLQPAGGDTDTQYF.